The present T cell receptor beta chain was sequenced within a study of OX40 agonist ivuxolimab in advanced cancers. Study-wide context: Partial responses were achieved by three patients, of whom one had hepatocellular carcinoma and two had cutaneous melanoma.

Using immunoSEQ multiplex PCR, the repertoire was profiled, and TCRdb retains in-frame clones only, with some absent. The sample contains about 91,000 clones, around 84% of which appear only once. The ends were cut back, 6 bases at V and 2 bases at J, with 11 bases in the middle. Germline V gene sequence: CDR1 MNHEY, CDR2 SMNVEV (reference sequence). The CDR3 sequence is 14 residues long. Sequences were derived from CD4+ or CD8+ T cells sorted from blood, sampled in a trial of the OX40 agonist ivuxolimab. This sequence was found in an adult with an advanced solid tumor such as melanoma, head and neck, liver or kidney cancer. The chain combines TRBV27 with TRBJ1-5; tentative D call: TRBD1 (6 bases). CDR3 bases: TGTGCCAGCAGGACAGCAGGGGGCAATCAGCCCCAGCATTTT. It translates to CASRTAGGNQPQHF.